This section outlines one TCR beta chain sequence together with its context. The V gene's germline CDR1 is KGHDR and CDR2 SFDVKD. Trimming left V 9 bases short and J 1 base short, with 3 bases between. CDR3 size: 11 residues. The data are from a study of T cells in Graves' hyperthyroidism and ophthalmopathy. From RNA transcripts, TCR beta CDR3 regions were amplified. The HTBI set primed first-round TCR CDR3 RT-PCR. TCRdb called the multiplex PCR reads again in MiXCR, with one record for every CDR3 protein. The sample has hundreds of thousands of distinct CDR3 sequences; 46% are singletons. In making diagnoses, clinical symptoms, serum thyroxine and TRAb, thyroid ultrasound and orbital computed tomography were all used.

The V and J genes are TRBV24-1 and TRBJ1-5; the D is unclear. Sequencing used peripheral blood or thyroid tissue (not recorded which). The origin of this receptor is a woman under 30 with Graves' hyperthyroidism. CDR3 protein: CATDSNQPQHF. In nucleotides, the CDR3 is TGTGCCACCGACAGCAATCAGCCCCAGCATTTT.